This T cell receptor (beta chain) is from a study of cytomegalovirus exposure and HLA in healthy donors. Study-wide background: Ancestry clustering placed more than 80% of a few hundred genotyped donors in the Caucasian-associated cluster.

This CDR3 is built from 14 residues. Germline-derived CDR1 and CDR2 are MNHEY and SMNVEV (reference sequence). V lost 10 bases, J lost 1 base, and 14 bases lay in between. PCR was performed using 60 Vbeta and 13 Jbeta primers. Data came from immunoSEQ multiplex PCR; TCRdb stores just in-frame clones and leaves some out. The sample carries over 150,000 clones, roughly 79% recorded once. General study results and limits: Usually a TCR sequence was rare, but some public TCRs were found in many donors.

As to this clone: Its cognate antigen is unknown.

Sequencing was carried out using PBMCs. This clonotype originated in a woman aged 18-29 years in good health and CMV-seronegative. The chain couples TRBV27 to TRBJ2-1, with no clear D. Here the CDR3 DNA reads TGTGCCACCATCCCGACATTTTCCTACAATGAGCAGTTCTTC. Translation gives CATIPTFSYNEQFF.